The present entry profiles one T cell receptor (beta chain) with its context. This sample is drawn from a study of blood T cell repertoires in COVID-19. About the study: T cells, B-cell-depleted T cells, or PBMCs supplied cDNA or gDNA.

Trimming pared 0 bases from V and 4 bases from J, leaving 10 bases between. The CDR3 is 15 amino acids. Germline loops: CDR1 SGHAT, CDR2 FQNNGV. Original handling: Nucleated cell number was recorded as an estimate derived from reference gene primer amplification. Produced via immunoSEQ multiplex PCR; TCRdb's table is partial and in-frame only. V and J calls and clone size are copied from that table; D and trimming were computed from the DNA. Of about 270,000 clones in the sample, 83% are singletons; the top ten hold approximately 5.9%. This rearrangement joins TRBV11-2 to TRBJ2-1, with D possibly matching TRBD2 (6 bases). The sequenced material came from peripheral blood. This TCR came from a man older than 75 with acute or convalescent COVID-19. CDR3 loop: CASSLDSGTYNEQFF. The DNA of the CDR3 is TGTGCCAGCAGCTTAGATAGCGGCACATACAATGAGCAGTTCTTC.